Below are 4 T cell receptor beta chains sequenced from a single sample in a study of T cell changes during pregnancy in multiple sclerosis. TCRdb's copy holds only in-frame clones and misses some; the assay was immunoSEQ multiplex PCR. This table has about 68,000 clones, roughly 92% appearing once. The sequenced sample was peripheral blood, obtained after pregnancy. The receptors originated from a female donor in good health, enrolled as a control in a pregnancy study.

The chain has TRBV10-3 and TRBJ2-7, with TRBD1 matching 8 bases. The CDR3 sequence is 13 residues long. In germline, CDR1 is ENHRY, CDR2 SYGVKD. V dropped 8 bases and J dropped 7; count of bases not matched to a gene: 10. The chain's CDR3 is CAIGGSRQGEQYF. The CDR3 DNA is TGTGCCATCGGCGGTTCACGACAGGGGGAGCAGTACTTC.

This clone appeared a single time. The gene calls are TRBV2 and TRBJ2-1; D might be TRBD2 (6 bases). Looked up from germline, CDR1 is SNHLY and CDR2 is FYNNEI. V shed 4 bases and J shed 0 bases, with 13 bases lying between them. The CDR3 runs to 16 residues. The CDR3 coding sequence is TGTGCCAGCAGTGGGAGGGAGGCGGGCTCCTACAATGAGCAGTTCTTC. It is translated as CASSGREAGSYNEQFF. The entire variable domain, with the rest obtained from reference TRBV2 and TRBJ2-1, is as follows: EPEVTQTPSHQVTQMGQEVILRCVPISNHLYFYWYRQILGQKVEFLVSFYNNEISEKSEIFDDQFSVERPDGSNFTLKIRSTKLEDSAMYFCASSGREAGSYNEQFFGPGTRLTVL.

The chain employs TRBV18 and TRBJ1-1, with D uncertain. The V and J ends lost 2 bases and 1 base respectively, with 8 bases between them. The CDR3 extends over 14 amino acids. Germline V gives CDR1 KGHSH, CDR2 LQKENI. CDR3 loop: CASSPSQANTEAFF. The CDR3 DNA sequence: TGTGCCAGCTCACCATCGCAGGCGAACACTGAAGCTTTCTTT. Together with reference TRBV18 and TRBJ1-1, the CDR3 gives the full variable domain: NAGVMQNPRHLVRRRGQEARLRCSPMKGHSHVYWYRQLPEEGLKFMVYLQKENIIDESGMPKERFSAEFPKEGPSILRIQQVVRGDSAAYFCASSPSQANTEAFFGQGTRLTVV.

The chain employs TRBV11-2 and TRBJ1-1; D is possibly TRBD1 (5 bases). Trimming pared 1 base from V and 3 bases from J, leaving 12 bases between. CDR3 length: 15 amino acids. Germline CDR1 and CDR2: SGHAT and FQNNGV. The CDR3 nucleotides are TGTGCCAGCAGCTTAGTTCCGGGGGTGGACACTGAAGCTTTCTTT. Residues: CASSLVPGVDTEAFF.